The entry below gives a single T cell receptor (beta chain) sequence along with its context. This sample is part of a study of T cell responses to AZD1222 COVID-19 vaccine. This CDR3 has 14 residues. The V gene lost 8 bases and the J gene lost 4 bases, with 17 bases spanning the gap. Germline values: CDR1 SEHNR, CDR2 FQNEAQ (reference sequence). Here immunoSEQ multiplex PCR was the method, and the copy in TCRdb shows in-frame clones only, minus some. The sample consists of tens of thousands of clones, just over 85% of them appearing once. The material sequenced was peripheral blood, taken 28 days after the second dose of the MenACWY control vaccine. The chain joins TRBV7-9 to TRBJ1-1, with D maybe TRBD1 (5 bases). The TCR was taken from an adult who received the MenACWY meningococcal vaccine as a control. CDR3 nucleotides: TGTGCCAGCTGTACATCAGGGAGGGGCACTGAAGCTTTCTTT. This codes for CASCTSGRGTEAFF. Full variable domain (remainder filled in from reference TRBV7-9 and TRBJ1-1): DTGVSQNPRHKITKRGQNVTFRCDPISEHNRLYWYRQTLGQGPEFLTYFQNEAQLEKSRLLSDRFSAERPKGSFSTLEIQRTEQGDSAMYLCASCTSGRGTEAFFGQGTRLTVV.